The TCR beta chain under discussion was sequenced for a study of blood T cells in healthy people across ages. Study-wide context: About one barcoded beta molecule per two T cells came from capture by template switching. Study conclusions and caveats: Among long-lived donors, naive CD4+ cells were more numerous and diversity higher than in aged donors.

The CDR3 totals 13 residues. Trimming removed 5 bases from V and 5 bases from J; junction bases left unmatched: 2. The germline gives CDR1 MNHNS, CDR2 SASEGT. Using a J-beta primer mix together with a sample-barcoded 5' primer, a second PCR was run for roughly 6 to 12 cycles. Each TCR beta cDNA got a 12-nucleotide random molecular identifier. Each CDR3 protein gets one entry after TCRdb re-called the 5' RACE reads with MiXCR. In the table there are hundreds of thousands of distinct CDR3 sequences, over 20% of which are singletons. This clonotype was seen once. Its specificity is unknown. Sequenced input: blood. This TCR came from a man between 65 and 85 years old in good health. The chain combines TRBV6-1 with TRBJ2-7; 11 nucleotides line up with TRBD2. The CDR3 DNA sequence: TGTGCCAGCAGTCCGACTAGCGGGAACGAGCAGTACTTC. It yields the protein CASSPTSGNEQYF.